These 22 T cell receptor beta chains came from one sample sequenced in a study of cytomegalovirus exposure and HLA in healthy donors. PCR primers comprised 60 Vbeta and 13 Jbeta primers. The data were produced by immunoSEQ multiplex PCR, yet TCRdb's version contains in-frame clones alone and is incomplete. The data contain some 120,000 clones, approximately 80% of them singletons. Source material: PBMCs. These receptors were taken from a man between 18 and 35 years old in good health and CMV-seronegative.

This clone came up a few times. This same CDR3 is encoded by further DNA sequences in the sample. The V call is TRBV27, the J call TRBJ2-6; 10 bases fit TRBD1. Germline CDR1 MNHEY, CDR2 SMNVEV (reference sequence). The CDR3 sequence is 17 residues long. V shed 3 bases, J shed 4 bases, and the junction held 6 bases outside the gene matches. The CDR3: CASSLVGQGSGANVLTF. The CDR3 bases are TGTGCCAGCAGTTTGGTGGGACAGGGGTCCGGGGCCAACGTCCTGACTTTC. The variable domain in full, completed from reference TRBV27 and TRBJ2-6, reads EAQVTQNPRYLITVTGKKLTVTCSQNMNHEYMSWYRQDPGLGLRQIYYSMNVEVTDKGDVPEGYKVSRKEKRNFPLILESPSPNQTSLYFCASSLVGQGSGANVLTFGAGSRLTVL.

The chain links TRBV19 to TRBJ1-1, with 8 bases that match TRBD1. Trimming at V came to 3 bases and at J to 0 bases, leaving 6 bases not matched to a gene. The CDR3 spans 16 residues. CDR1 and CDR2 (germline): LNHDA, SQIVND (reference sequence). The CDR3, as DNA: TGTGCCAGTAGTATCCTGACAGGGGCCCTGAACACTGAAGCTTTCTTT. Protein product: CASSILTGALNTEAFF.

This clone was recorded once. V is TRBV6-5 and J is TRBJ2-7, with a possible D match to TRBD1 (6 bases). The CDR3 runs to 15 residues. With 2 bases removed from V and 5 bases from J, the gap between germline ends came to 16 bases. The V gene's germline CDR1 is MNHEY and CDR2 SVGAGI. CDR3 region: CASSYRQGYRNEQYF. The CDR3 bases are TGTGCCAGCAGTTACAGGCAGGGGTATAGGAACGAGCAGTACTTC.

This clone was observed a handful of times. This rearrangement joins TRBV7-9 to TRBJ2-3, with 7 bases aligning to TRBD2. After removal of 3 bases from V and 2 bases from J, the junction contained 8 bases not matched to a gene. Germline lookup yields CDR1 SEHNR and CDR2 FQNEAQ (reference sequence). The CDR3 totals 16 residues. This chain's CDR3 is CASSFPPAGLTDTQYF. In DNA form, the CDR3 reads TGTGCCAGCAGCTTCCCCCCAGCGGGGCTCACAGATACGCAGTATTTT.

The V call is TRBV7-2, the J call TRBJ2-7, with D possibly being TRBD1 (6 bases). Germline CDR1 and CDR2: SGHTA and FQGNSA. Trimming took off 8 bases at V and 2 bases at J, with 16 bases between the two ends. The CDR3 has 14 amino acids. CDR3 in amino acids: CASRLRGFPYEQYF. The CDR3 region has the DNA TGTGCCAGCCGATTGAGGGGGTTTCCCTACGAGCAGTACTTC. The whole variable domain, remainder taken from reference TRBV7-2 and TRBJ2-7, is GAGVSQSPSNKVTEKGKDVELRCDPISGHTALYWYRQSLGQGLEFLIYFQGNSAPDKSGLPSDRFSAERTGGSVSTLTIQRTQQEDSAVYLCASRLRGFPYEQYFGPGTRLTVT.

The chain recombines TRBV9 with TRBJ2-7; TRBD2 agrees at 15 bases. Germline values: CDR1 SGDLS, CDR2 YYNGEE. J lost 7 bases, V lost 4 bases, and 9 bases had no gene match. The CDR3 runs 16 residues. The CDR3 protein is CASSMGLAGGTGEQYF. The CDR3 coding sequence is TGTGCCAGCAGCATGGGACTAGCGGGGGGTACGGGTGAGCAGTACTTC.

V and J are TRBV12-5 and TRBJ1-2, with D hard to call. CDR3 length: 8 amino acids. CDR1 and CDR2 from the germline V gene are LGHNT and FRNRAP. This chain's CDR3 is CCRDGYTF. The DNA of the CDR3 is TGTTGTCGGGATGGCTACACCTTC.

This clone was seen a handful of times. CDR3 coding DNA: TGTGCCAGCAGCTTGACAGGGGGCGCAGATACGCAGTATTTT. As protein: CASSLTGGADTQYF. The chain links TRBV7-2 to TRBJ2-3; 10 nucleotides align to TRBD1. Germline V gene data show CDR1 as SGHTA and CDR2 as FQGNSA. Trimming took 3 bases from V and 4 from J; bases not matched to a gene: 1. There are 14 residues in the CDR3.

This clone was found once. The CDR3 nucleotides are TGTGCCAGCGGTCGAGGGACAGGGGGTTTTAATGAGCAGTTCTTC. It specifies CASGRGTGGFNEQFF. The chain uses TRBV9 and TRBJ2-1, with TRBD1 matching over 11 bases. The CDR3 covers 15 residues. The V segment lost 7 bases and the J segment 7 bases; nucleotides outside the gene matches: 10. Germline loops: CDR1 SGDLS, CDR2 YYNGEE.

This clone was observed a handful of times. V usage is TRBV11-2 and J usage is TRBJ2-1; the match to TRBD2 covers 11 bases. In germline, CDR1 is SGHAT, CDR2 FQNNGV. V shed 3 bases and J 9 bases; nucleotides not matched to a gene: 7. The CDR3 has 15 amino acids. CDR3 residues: CASSFGSGGASEQFF. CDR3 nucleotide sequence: TGTGCCAGCAGCTTCGGTAGCGGGGGGGCGAGTGAGCAGTTCTTC. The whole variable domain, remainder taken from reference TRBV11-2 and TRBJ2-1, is EAGVAQSPRYKIIEKRQSVAFWCNPISGHATLYWYQQILGQGPKLLIQFQNNGVVDDSQLPKDRFSAERLKGVDSTLKIQPAKLEDSAVYLCASSFGSGGASEQFFGPGTRLTVL.

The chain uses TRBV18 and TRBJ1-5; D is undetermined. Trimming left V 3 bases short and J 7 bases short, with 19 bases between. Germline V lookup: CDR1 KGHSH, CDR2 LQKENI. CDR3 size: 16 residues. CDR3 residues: CASSPQDRPSGQPQHF. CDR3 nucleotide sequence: TGTGCCAGCTCACCTCAAGACCGACCTTCGGGGCAGCCCCAGCATTTT.

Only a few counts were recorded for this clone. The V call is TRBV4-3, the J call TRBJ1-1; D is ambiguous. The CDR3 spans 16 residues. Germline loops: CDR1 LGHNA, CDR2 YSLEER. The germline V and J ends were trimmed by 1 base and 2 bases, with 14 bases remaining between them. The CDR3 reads CASSQGTIAGNTEAFF. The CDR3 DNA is TGCGCCAGCAGCCAAGGAACTATCGCGGGTAACACTGAAGCTTTCTTT.

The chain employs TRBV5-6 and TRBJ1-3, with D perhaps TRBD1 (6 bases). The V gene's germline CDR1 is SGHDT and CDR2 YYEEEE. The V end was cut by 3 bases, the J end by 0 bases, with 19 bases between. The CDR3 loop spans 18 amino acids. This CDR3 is CASSSDRRLFVSGNTIYF. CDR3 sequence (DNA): TGTGCCAGCAGCTCCGACAGGCGCCTCTTTGTCTCTGGAAACACCATATATTTT.

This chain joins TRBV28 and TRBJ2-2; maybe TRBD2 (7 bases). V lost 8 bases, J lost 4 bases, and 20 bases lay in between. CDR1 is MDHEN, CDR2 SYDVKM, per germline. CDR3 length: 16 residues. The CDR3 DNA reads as TGTGCCAGCCGAATGGGTGGGGGGGCCTTCACCGGGGAGCTGTTTTTT. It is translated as CASRMGGGAFTGELFF.

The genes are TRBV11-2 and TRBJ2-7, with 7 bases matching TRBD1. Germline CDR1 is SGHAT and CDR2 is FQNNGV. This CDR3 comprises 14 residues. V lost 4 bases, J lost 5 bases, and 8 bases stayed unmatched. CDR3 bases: TGTGCCAGCAGCTCCAGGGGGATAATAGACGAGCAGTACTTC. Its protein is CASSSRGIIDEQYF.

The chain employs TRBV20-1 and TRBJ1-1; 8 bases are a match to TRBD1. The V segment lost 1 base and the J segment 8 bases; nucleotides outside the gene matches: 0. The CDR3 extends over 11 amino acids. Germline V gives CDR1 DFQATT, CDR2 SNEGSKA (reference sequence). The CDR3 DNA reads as TGCAGTGCTAGAGGGGACAGGGAAGCTTTCTTT. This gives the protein CSARGDREAFF.

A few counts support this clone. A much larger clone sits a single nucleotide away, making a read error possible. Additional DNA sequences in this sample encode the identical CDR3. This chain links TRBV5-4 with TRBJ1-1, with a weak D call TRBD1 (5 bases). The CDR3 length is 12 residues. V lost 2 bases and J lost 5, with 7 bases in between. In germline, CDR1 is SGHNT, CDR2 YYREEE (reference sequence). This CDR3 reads CASSLRGTEAFF. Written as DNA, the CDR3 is TGTGCCAGCAGCTTAAGGGGAACTGAAGCTTTCTTT.

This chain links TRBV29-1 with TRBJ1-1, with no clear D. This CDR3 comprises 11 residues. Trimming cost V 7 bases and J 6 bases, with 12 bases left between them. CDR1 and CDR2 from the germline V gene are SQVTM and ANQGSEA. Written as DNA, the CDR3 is TGCAGCGGTGCGCCTGGAGCTGAAGCTTTCTTT. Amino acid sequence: CSGAPGAEAFF.

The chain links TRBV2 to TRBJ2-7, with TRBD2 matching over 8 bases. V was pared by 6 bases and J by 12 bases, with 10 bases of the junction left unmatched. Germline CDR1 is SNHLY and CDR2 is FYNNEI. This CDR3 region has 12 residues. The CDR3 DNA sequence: TGTGCCAGCAGATTGATCAGCGGGGGACCGTACTTC. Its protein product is CASRLISGGPYF.

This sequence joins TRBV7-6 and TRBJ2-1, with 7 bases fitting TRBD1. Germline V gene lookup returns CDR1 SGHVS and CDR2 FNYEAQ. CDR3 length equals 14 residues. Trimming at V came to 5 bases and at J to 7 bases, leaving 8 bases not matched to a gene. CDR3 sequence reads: CASSMGQSYNEQFF. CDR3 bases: TGTGCCAGCAGCATGGGACAGAGCTATAATGAGCAGTTCTTC.

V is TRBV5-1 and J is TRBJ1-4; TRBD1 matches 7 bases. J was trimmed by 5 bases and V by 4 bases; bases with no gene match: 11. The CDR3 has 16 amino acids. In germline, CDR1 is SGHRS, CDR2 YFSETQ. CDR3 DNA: TGCGCCAGCAGCCCCTTAACAGGGGACTCCAATGAAAAACTGTTTTTT. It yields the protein CASSPLTGDSNEKLFF.

CDR3 bases: TGTGCCAGCACCTTACAGGGGTCCGATGGCTACACCTTC. Its translation is CASTLQGSDGYTF. The chain is built from TRBV6-6 and TRBJ1-2; 7 bases are a match to TRBD1. Germline-derived CDR1 and CDR2 are MNHNY and SVGAGI (reference sequence). Trimming cost V 7 bases and J 6 bases; bases outside gene matches: 8. The CDR3 contains 13 residues.